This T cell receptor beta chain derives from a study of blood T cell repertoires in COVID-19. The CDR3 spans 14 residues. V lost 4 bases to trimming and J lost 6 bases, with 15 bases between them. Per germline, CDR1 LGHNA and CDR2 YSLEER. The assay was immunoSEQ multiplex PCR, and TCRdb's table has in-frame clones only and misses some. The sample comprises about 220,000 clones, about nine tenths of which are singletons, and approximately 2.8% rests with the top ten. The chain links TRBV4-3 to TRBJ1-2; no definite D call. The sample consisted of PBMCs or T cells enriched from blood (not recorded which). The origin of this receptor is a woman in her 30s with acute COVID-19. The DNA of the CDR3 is TGCGCCAGCAGCCTAAGGACTCAAGGCCATGGCTACACCTTC. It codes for CASSLRTQGHGYTF.